The source of this TCR beta chain is a study of primary melanoma T cells and metastatic recurrence (dated by TCRdb to 2020 to 2021). Study-wide context: The cohort comprised approximately 190 primary melanomas of stage T2 to T4, with thickness greater than 1 mm. The T-cell fraction measured by TCR beta sequencing was weighed against progression-free survival, the clinical outcome chosen for the comparison. The study tested whether T-cell fraction and T-cell repertoire clonality in primary melanoma tumors predicted patient outcome. Histopathological grading of tumor-infiltrating lymphocytes was compared with the sequencing-derived T-cell fraction.

CDR1 LNHDA and CDR2 SQIVND are derived from the germline V gene (reference sequence). The CDR3 measures 16 amino acids from cysteine to phenylalanine. Just the 48-base CDR3 DNA is kept, in frame starting at base 1. V is pruned by 5 bases and J by 3 bases, leaving 8 bases of the junction without a gene match. Study-wide findings and limitations: Adding T-cell fraction to tumor thickness reportedly improved progression-free survival prediction more than adding any other histopathological variable. Progression-free survival was reportedly predicted by the tumor T-cell fraction independently of age, mitotic rate, ulceration and thickness. The authors presented an effective T-cell-mediated antitumor response in primary melanoma only as a suggestion and not as a demonstrated mechanism. Protection appeared to be conferred by a T-cell fraction above 20% regardless of ulceration status, mitotic rate or nodal disease.

The primary melanoma of each patient had been surgically resected and was considered potentially curable but at risk of metastatic recurrence. The library relied on the immunoSEQ multiplex PCR assay. High-throughput sequencing of the T-cell receptor beta chain was performed on primary melanoma tumor tissue. For the original study's pipeline: TCRB CDR3 sharing between samples and the distribution of insertions and deletions were included in the repertoire analyses. A gradient-boosted model ranked the predictive value of the T-cell fraction against histopathological variables. Drawn from immuneACCESS, this table holds only the in-frame rearrangements with V and J called that TCRdb kept. Clones are partly lost; checked studies trace under half to an unresolved V gene and leave the rest unexplained. That table supplies the V and J calls and clone size; D and trimming were determined from the DNA. This sample comprises just over 1,500 clones, 70% to 80% of them detected only once. The top ten constitute almost 35% of the sample.

With regard to this clone: What antigen it recognizes has not been identified. It has no much larger one-base neighbor in the sample; base qualities were not kept.

The receptor chain draws on TRBV19 and TRBJ1-5; 9 junctional bases match TRBD1. This TCR was recovered from a human donor with melanoma. The material sequenced was melanoma tumor tissue. The sequenced DNA: TGTGCCAGTAGTGCGATACAGGGGGCGTTCAATCAGCCCCAGCATTTT. Its product reads: CASSAIQGAFNQPQHF.